The 24 T cell receptor beta chains presented below share a single source sample, sequenced in a study of type 1 and type 2 diabetes patients. PCR was run on genomic DNA. Amplification of the beta chain CDR3 used 30 forward and 13 reverse multiplex primers. TCRdb re-analysed the multiplex PCR reads in MiXCR, keeping a single row per CDR3 protein. Here the sample spans more than 250,000 distinct CDR3 sequences, around 50% being singletons. Material: peripheral blood mononuclear cells (PBMCs). These receptors all stem from a man between 18 and 35 years old with type 2 diabetes.

V usage is TRBV5-1 and J usage is TRBJ2-2, with D hard to call. The CDR3 is made up of 15 amino acids. Per the germline V gene, CDR1 is SGHRS and CDR2 is YFSETQ. V was clipped by 1 base and J by 6 bases, with 13 bases between them. The CDR3 protein is CASSLTEGFAGELFF. The CDR3 region has the DNA TGCGCCAGCAGCTTGACGGAAGGGTTTGCCGGGGAGCTGTTTTTT.

This chain links TRBV25-1 with TRBJ2-2, with TRBD1 identical over 7 bases. Germline V lookup: CDR1 MGHDK, CDR2 SYGVNS. The CDR3 contains 15 residues. J was trimmed by 3 bases and V by 5 bases; bases with no gene match: 6. The DNA of the CDR3 is TGTGCCAGCAGTCCTGACAGGGACGACACCGGGGAGCTGTTTTTT. This sequence encodes CASSPDRDDTGELFF.

This clonotype was seen a few times. This sequence joins TRBV9 and TRBJ2-3; D not certain. The CDR3 is made up of 14 amino acids. Germline-derived CDR1 and CDR2 are SGDLS and YYNGEE. V gave up 0 bases and J gave up 2 bases, with 7 bases separating them. CDR3 loop: CASSVDGDTDTQYF. CDR3 bases: TGTGCCAGCAGCGTAGATGGGGACACAGATACGCAGTATTTT.

This clonotype was seen repeatedly, ten times or more. The rearrangement uses TRBV5-8 and TRBJ1-2; D remains ambiguous. The CDR3 has 14 amino acids. V shed 1 base and J shed 2 bases, with 9 bases lying between them. The germline CDR1 and CDR2 sequences are SGHTS and YDEGEE. CDR3 amino acids: CASSLSWSNYGYTF. DNA of the CDR3: TGTGCCAGCAGCTTGTCCTGGTCAAACTATGGCTACACCTTC.

In regard to this clonotype: The junction and the germline gene differ at one end; a read error may be behind it. The chain carries TRBV20-1 and TRBJ1-1; D gene ambiguous. There are 14 residues in the CDR3. Germline CDR1 DFQATT, CDR2 SNEGSKA (reference sequence). The CDR3 region is CSVRVVRANTEAFF. The CDR3 DNA reads TGCAGTGTTAGAGTTGTCCGGGCGAACACTGAAGCTTTCTTT.

A word on this clonotype: The limits of the CDR3 on the DNA are not certain, so only TCRdb's listed CDR3 is given. The chain joins TRBV7-9 to TRBJ2-5; the table's D call, TRBD1, was not checked against the DNA. Looked up from germline, CDR1 is SEHNR and CDR2 is FQNEAQ (reference sequence). The CDR3 has 21 residues if both end residues are counted. This CDR3 is CASSFYICSAEGTGGLETQYF.

V gene TRBV5-1 combines with J gene TRBJ2-1; D remains unclear. The germline V and J ends were trimmed by 6 bases and 5 bases, with 9 bases remaining between them. CDR1 is SGHRS and CDR2 is YFSETQ in the germline V gene. This CDR3 has 12 amino acids. CDR3 region: CASTRQNNEQFF. The CDR3, as DNA: TGCGCCAGCACTAGGCAGAACAATGAGCAGTTCTTC.

The gene calls are TRBV7-3 and TRBJ1-2; the match to TRBD1 covers 9 bases. V trimming: 3 bases; J trimming: 8 bases; junction bases outside the gene matches: 4. The CDR3 extends over 13 amino acids. In germline, CDR1 is SGHTA, CDR2 FQGTGA. The CDR3 coding sequence is TGTGCCAGCAGCTTTTGGACAGGGGCCGGCTACACCTTC. Translating gives CASSFWTGAGYTF.

This clonotype has at least ten counts. The chain carries TRBV10-3 and TRBJ1-1, with D hard to call. The CDR3 covers 13 residues. CDR1 and CDR2 (germline): ENHRY, SYGVKD. V shed 10 bases and J shed 1 base, with 13 bases lying between them. CDR3 bases: TGTGCCACAACCGCCATACAGAACACTGAAGCTTTCTTT. The encoded protein is CATTAIQNTEAFF.

This clonotype was counted between two and nine times. The chain combines TRBV9 with TRBJ2-7; TRBD1 matches 7 bases. The V and J ends lost 3 bases and 4 bases, in that order; junction bases with no gene match: 13. CDR3 length: 16 residues. CDR1 is SGDLS, CDR2 YYNGEE, per germline. The CDR3 DNA reads TGTGCCAGCAGCGCTACTTCAGGGGGATCCGTGTACGAGCAGTACTTC. This gives the protein CASSATSGGSVYEQYF.

The CDR3 DNA is TGTGCCTCGACCCTGCAGGGGGAGGATGAGCAGTTCTTC. The encoded protein is CASTLQGEDEQFF. The chain carries TRBV12-3 or TRBV12-4 and TRBJ2-1, with a tentative D call TRBD1 (7 bases). V lost 11 bases to trimming and J lost 8 bases, with 19 bases between them. The CDR3 extends over 13 amino acids.

This chain links TRBV19 with TRBJ2-7; possibly TRBD2 for D (7 bases). CDR3 length: 14 residues. In germline, CDR1 is LNHDA, CDR2 SQIVND (reference sequence). The V and J ends lost 4 bases and 3 bases respectively, with 13 bases between them. The CDR3 protein is CASSRTASGYEQYF. Here the CDR3 DNA reads TGTGCCAGTAGTAGGACAGCTAGCGGCTACGAGCAGTACTTC.

The chain is built from TRBV29-1 and TRBJ2-1, with D uncertain. V was clipped by 1 base and J by 1 base, with 11 bases between them. The length of the CDR3 is 15 residues. Per the germline V gene, CDR1 is SQVTM and CDR2 is ANQGSEA. The DNA for the CDR3 is TGCAGCGTTGAAGCCCCGGGTTTATCCTACAATGAGCAGTTCTTC. Amino acids: CSVEAPGLSYNEQFF.

This clonotype has a handful of counts. V usage is TRBV7-2 and J usage is TRBJ2-2; TRBD1 matches 11 bases. CDR1 is SGHTA, CDR2 FQGNSA, per germline. The CDR3 spans 15 residues. The V segment lost 5 bases and the J segment 6 bases; nucleotides outside the gene matches: 5. The CDR3 here is CASSLDRGRPGELFF. The CDR3, as DNA: TGTGCCAGCAGCCTGGACAGGGGGCGCCCCGGGGAGCTGTTTTTT.

This sequence joins TRBV20-1 and TRBJ2-1; TRBD1 aligns across 7 bases. Germline assignment: CDR1 DFQATT and CDR2 SNEGSKA (reference sequence). The CDR3 has 12 amino acids. The junction had 5 bases not matched to a gene; V was cut back by 6 bases and J by 6 bases. This CDR3 reads CSAKGARNEQFF. The CDR3 nucleotides are TGCAGTGCAAAGGGGGCCCGCAATGAGCAGTTCTTC.

J is TRBJ1-6 and V is TRBV29-1; D ambiguous. The CDR3 runs to 11 residues. The germline gives CDR1 SQVTM, CDR2 ANQGSEA. CDR3 DNA: TGCAGTCTGGGAGAGGATTCACCCCTCCACTTT. Protein: CSLGEDSPLHF.

A few counts support this clonotype. The rearrangement uses TRBV14 and TRBJ1-3; D is uncertain. The V gene lost 1 base and the J gene lost 8 bases, with 6 bases spanning the gap. The CDR3 length is 12 residues. Germline V CDR1 and CDR2: SGHDN, FVKESK. The CDR3 nucleotides read TGTGCCAGCAGCCAAGCTCGGGACACCATATATTTT. This sequence encodes CASSQARDTIYF. Full variable domain (remainder filled in from reference TRBV14 and TRBJ1-3): EAGVTQFPSHSVIEKGQTVTLRCDPISGHDNLYWYRRVMGKEIKFLLHFVKESKQDESGMPNNRFLAERTGGTYSTLKVQPAELEDSGVYFCASSQARDTIYFGEGSWLTVV.

In DNA, the CDR3 is TGTGCCAGTAGAGCCGGGGCATCACTTTCTTTCTTTAACTATGGCTACACCTTC. This encodes CASRAGASLSFFNYGYTF. This chain uses TRBV19 with TRBJ1-2; tentatively, D is TRBD1 (5 bases). Trimming pared 6 bases from V and 1 base from J, leaving 24 bases between. This CDR3 has 18 amino acids. Germline V gene sequence: CDR1 LNHDA, CDR2 SQIVND (reference sequence).

This sequence joins TRBV28 and TRBJ1-1, with no clear D. The germline V gene has CDR1 MDHEN and CDR2 SYDVKM. Trimming cost V 7 bases and J 8 bases, with 11 bases left between them. The CDR3 runs to 11 residues. The CDR3 DNA sequence: TGTGCCAGCACCACTAGGCAGGAAGCTTTCTTT. Translation gives CASTTRQEAFF.

The chain has TRBV7-9 and TRBJ1-3; D is perhaps TRBD1 (5 bases). Trimming stripped 4 bases from V and 8 bases from J, with 9 bases between. In germline, CDR1 is SEHNR, CDR2 FQNEAQ (reference sequence). The CDR3 length is 12 residues. This CDR3 reads CASSSRGDTIYF. CDR3 coding DNA: TGTGCCAGCAGCTCCCGGGGCGACACCATATATTTT.

This rearrangement joins TRBV9 to TRBJ2-1; 13 nucleotides agree with TRBD2. V trimming: 4 bases; J trimming: 10 bases; junction bases outside the gene matches: 11. CDR1 is SGDLS, CDR2 YYNGEE, per germline. The CDR3 is 16 residues long. The CDR3 spells CASSTGTSGIRDEQFF. In nucleotides, the CDR3 is TGTGCCAGCAGCACTGGGACTAGCGGGATAAGGGACGAGCAGTTCTTC.

The genes are TRBV15 and TRBJ2-1, with 7 bases fitting TRBD2. V lost 3 bases, J lost 5 bases, and 10 bases stayed unmatched. This CDR3 is 16 amino acids long. Germline V gene data show CDR1 as LNHNV and CDR2 as YYDKDF (reference sequence). The CDR3 is CATSSPGLGPHNEQFF. CDR3 bases: TGTGCCACCAGCAGCCCCGGACTAGGCCCCCACAATGAGCAGTTCTTC.

This chain uses TRBV6-5 with TRBJ1-5; possible D gene TRBD1, 5 bases. CDR3 size: 13 residues. Trimming cost V 11 bases and J 6 bases, with 17 bases left between them. Germline assignment: CDR1 MNHEY and CDR2 SVGAGI. The CDR3: CAASRGGGQPQHF. CDR3 DNA sequence: TGTGCCGCCTCCCGGGGGGGAGGTCAGCCCCAGCATTTT.

The chain combines TRBV6-5 with TRBJ2-7, with D possibly TRBD2 on 6 matching bases. The germline V gene encodes CDR1 MNHEY and CDR2 SVGAGI. The V gene lost 4 bases and the J gene lost 4 bases, with 17 bases spanning the gap. The CDR3 consists of 15 residues. The CDR3 is CASSFKALAGYEQYF. The CDR3 nucleotides read TGTGCCAGCAGTTTTAAGGCACTAGCAGGTTACGAGCAGTACTTC.